The 29 T cell receptor beta chains given below trace back to one sample, sequenced in a study of regulatory T cells in long-lasting Graves disease. The sample's time point: newly diagnosed GD, antithyroid drugs for less than 3 months. The TCR library was made from RNA extracted from PBMCs. For TCR beta, libraries came from iRepertoire HTBI primers and Arm-PCR of CDR3 regions. TCRdb redid the calling of the multiplex PCR reads with MiXCR, one entry per CDR3 protein. The sample lists about 430,000 distinct CDR3 sequences, 15% occurring once. This sample also appeared in a second study, on T cells in Graves' hyperthyroidism and ophthalmopathy.

The input for sequencing was peripheral blood mononuclear cells (PBMCs), taken at new diagnosis, from a patient treated with antithyroid drugs. The origin of the receptors is a middle-aged woman with Graves disease.

There are a few counts of this clonotype. J is TRBJ1-1 and V is TRBV18; TRBD1 is a possible D gene (6 bases). The CDR3 is 15 amino acids. Germline V gene sequence: CDR1 KGHSH, CDR2 LQKENI. The germline V and J ends were trimmed by 3 bases and 3 bases, with 14 bases remaining between them. As DNA, the CDR3 is TGTGCCAGCTCACCTCCGATGGGGGGGCACACTGAAGCTTTCTTT. Translated, it gives CASSPPMGGHTEAFF.

This chain links TRBV30 with TRBJ2-7; D is perhaps TRBD1 (5 bases). Germline CDR1 and CDR2: GTSNPN and SVGIG (reference sequence). With 2 bases removed from V and 4 bases from J, the gap between germline ends came to 18 bases. There are 15 residues in the CDR3. CDR3 sequence: CAWSPPPRVGYEQYF. The CDR3 bases are TGTGCCTGGAGTCCCCCCCCCAGGGTAGGGTACGAGCAGTACTTC.

The chain recombines TRBV20-1 with TRBJ2-5; TRBD1 agrees at 7 bases. Germline V gene lookup returns CDR1 DFQATT and CDR2 SNEGSKA (reference sequence). V trimming: 0 bases; J trimming: 1 base; junction bases outside the gene matches: 2. The CDR3 loop spans 14 amino acids. CDR3 in DNA: TGCAGTGCTAGAGAGGGGACAGCCCAAGAGACCCAGTACTTC. Amino acid sequence: CSAREGTAQETQYF.

This clonotype was counted ten times or more. The chain has TRBV27 and TRBJ2-7; weak D call: TRBD2 (5 bases). Germline V gene sequence: CDR1 MNHEY, CDR2 SMNVEV (reference sequence). V shed 8 bases and J shed 5 bases, with 13 bases lying between them. The CDR3 length is 12 residues. The CDR3 sequence is CASGVGGHEQYF. The CDR3 bases are TGTGCCAGCGGGGTCGGAGGCCACGAGCAGTACTTC.

This clonotype was seen ten or more times. The rearrangement links TRBV29-1 to TRBJ2-2; D gene unclear. Germline CDR1 reads SQVTM; CDR2 reads ANQGSEA. The ends were cut back, 4 bases at V and 1 base at J, with 10 bases in the middle. This CDR3 is 14 amino acids long. CDR3 sequence (DNA): TGCAGCGTTGTTTTAGCCAAGAACACCGGGGAGCTGTTTTTT. Amino acid sequence: CSVVLAKNTGELFF.

This clonotype showed up many times. This rearrangement joins TRBV7-9 to TRBJ2-6, with 7 bases matching TRBD2. Germline CDR1 and CDR2: SEHNR and FQNEAQ (reference sequence). With 1 base clipped from V and 2 bases from J, the junction kept 5 bases outside the gene matches. The CDR3 covers 17 residues. The CDR3 reads CASSLDPGRAGANVLTF. The CDR3 DNA sequence: TGTGCCAGCAGCTTAGACCCGGGGAGGGCTGGGGCCAACGTCCTGACTTTC.

This clonotype was seen ten or more times. The chain recombines TRBV12-5 with TRBJ2-7, with D hard to call. Trimming removed 2 bases at V and 3 bases at J, with 5 bases between. The CDR3 runs to 12 residues. The germline CDR1 and CDR2 sequences are LGHNT and FRNRAP. CDR3 in amino acids: CASGLPGYEQYF. In nucleotides, the CDR3 is TGTGCTAGTGGTTTGCCCGGCTACGAGCAGTACTTC.

The chain couples TRBV6-2 or TRBV6-3 to TRBJ2-7, with 10 positions matching TRBD1. The CDR3 spans 16 residues. Trimming cost V 6 bases and J 4 bases; bases outside gene matches: 12. From germline, CDR1 is MNHEY and CDR2 SVGEGT. CDR3 sequence (DNA): TGTGCCAGCAGCCCCACGAGACAGGGGGCGGCTTACGAGCAGTACTTC. It yields the protein CASSPTRQGAAYEQYF.

In its sample, this clonotype was seen many times. This chain uses TRBV12-3 or TRBV12-4 with TRBJ1-2; D remains ambiguous. V lost 3 bases and J lost 4, with 9 bases in between. The CDR3 has 13 amino acids. Written as DNA, the CDR3 is TGTGCCAGCAGTTTTAGTACAGCCTATGGCTACACCTTC. Amino acid sequence: CASSFSTAYGYTF.

This clonotype occurred a few times. This chain links TRBV5-1 with TRBJ2-7, with 8 bases lining up with TRBD2. The germline gives CDR1 SGHRS, CDR2 YFSETQ. The CDR3 totals 15 residues. The V segment lost 4 bases and the J segment 4 bases; nucleotides outside the gene matches: 10. This CDR3 is CASSVFSGERYEQYF. The DNA of the CDR3 is TGCGCCAGCAGCGTATTTAGCGGGGAACGTTACGAGCAGTACTTC.

This clonotype showed up many times. The chain joins TRBV27 to TRBJ1-6; TRBD1 matches 11 bases. The CDR3 is made up of 14 amino acids. V was pared by 6 bases and J by 9 bases, with 4 bases of the junction left unmatched. The germline V gene has CDR1 MNHEY and CDR2 SMNVEV (reference sequence). CDR3 nucleotide sequence: TGTGCCAGCAGGTGGACAGGGGGCTCTTCACCCCTCCACTTT. Residues: CASRWTGGSSPLHF.

The V and J genes are TRBV11-3 and TRBJ2-3, with 7 bases fitting TRBD2. CDR3 length: 15 residues. The J segment lost 2 bases and the V segment lost 5 bases, leaving 7 bases of the junction unmatched. Germline V gene data show CDR1 as SGHNT and CDR2 as YENEEA. CDR3 protein: CASSPHRGVTDTQYF. The CDR3, as DNA: TGTGCCAGCAGCCCCCACCGGGGGGTCACAGATACGCAGTATTTT.

This clonotype was counted many times. This chain uses TRBV6-2 or TRBV6-3 with TRBJ2-3; 13 bases align to TRBD2. Trimming removed 0 bases from V and 4 bases from J; junction bases left unmatched: 4. Germline values: CDR1 MNHEY, CDR2 SVGEGT. CDR3 length equals 17 residues. The DNA of the CDR3 is TGTGCCAGCAGTTACTCTCTCGGACTAGCGGGAGCAGATACGCAGTATTTT. Its translation: CASSYSLGLAGADTQYF.

This clonotype was recorded many times. This sequence joins TRBV15 and TRBJ1-5; the match to TRBD1 covers 7 bases. Looked up from germline, CDR1 is LNHNV and CDR2 is YYDKDF (reference sequence). The length of the CDR3 is 15 residues. V gave up 6 bases and J gave up 2 bases; unmatched junction bases: 7. The DNA of the CDR3 is TGTGCCACCAGATTAAACAGGGGTGGCAATCAGCCCCAGCATTTT. This translates into CATRLNRGGNQPQHF.

This clonotype was seen many times. The V and J genes are TRBV13 and TRBJ2-5; the D gene is possibly TRBD2 (5 bases). V lost 2 bases and J lost 4, with 17 bases in between. The CDR3 contains 16 residues. Looked up from germline, CDR1 is PRHDT and CDR2 is FYEKMQ (reference sequence). CDR3 sequence (DNA): TGTGCCAGCAGCTTACGGGGTAGCGCGATAGTAGAGACCCAGTACTTC. Its protein product is CASSLRGSAIVETQYF.

There are many counts of this clonotype. V usage is TRBV10-3 and J usage is TRBJ2-7; 13 bases map to TRBD2. Unmatched junction bases numbered 5, after V lost 8 bases and J lost 4 bases. This CDR3 is 14 amino acids long. The germline gives CDR1 ENHRY, CDR2 SYGVKD. The CDR3 loop is CAIAGTSGKYEQYF. In nucleotides, the CDR3 is TGTGCCATCGCCGGGACTAGCGGGAAGTACGAGCAGTACTTC.

There are a few counts of this clonotype. This chain links TRBV7-8 with TRBJ1-4, with D maybe TRBD1 (6 bases). Germline V lookup: CDR1 SGHVS, CDR2 FQNEAQ. The CDR3 has 18 amino acids. V lost 5 bases, J lost 4 bases, and 23 bases lay in between. The chain's CDR3 is CASSKQGLLASDNEKLFF. The CDR3 nucleotides read TGTGCCAGCAGCAAACAGGGTCTCCTCGCCTCGGATAATGAAAAACTGTTTTTT.

This clonotype was observed many times. The chain links TRBV12-3 or TRBV12-4 to TRBJ2-5; TRBD2 agrees at 10 bases. This CDR3 comprises 16 residues. J was trimmed by 4 bases and V by 4 bases; bases with no gene match: 9. The DNA of the CDR3 is TGTGCCAGCAGTTCCTCTCTAGCGGGGGAGGGAGAGACCCAGTACTTC. This codes for CASSSSLAGEGETQYF.

The gene calls are TRBV10-3 and TRBJ2-3, with D possibly being TRBD1 (5 bases). This CDR3 is 15 amino acids long. Germline V gene lookup returns CDR1 ENHRY and CDR2 SYGVKD. The germline V and J ends were trimmed by 6 bases and 1 base, with 14 bases remaining between them. The CDR3 sequence is CAISDSTGRTDTQYF. In nucleotides, the CDR3 is TGTGCCATCAGCGATTCAACAGGACGCACAGATACGCAGTATTTT.

With respect to this clonotype: With a much larger clone just one base away, this may be a read error. The chain has TRBV9 and TRBJ1-2; D call uncertain. Germline V gives CDR1 SGDLS, CDR2 YYNGEE. There are 13 residues in the CDR3. CDR3 loop: CANSVNSIYGYTF. The CDR3 DNA is TGTGCCAACAGCGTAAACAGTATCTATGGCTACACCTTC.

There are many counts of this clonotype. This chain uses TRBV24-1 with TRBJ1-4; D is perhaps TRBD1 (6 bases). Trimming shortened V by 2 bases and J by 8 bases, and 14 bases separated the two germline ends. This CDR3 region has 15 residues. From germline, CDR1 is KGHDR and CDR2 SFDVKD. CDR3 DNA sequence: TGTGCCACCAGTGATTCGGGCAGGGGAAGGGAAAAACTGTTTTTT. Protein sequence: CATSDSGRGREKLFF.

The rearrangement links TRBV9 to TRBJ2-2; a possible D gene is TRBD2 (5 bases). The V gene's germline CDR1 is SGDLS and CDR2 YYNGEE. This CDR3 has 14 residues. Trimming pared 2 bases from V and 6 bases from J, leaving 11 bases between. The CDR3 sequence is CASSVPSIAGELFF. CDR3 coding DNA: TGTGCCAGCAGCGTGCCTAGCATAGCCGGGGAGCTGTTTTTT.

CDR3 sequence: CASSTHQGGYNSPLHF. In DNA form, the CDR3 reads TGTGCCAGCAGCACACACCAGGGGGGCTATAATTCACCCCTCCACTTT. The chain links TRBV7-2 to TRBJ1-6, with TRBD1 matching 7 bases. Germline V lookup: CDR1 SGHTA, CDR2 FQGNSA. This CDR3 is built from 16 residues. V shed 5 bases and J 3 bases; nucleotides not matched to a gene: 7.

This clonotype was seen at least ten times. The chain recombines TRBV2 with TRBJ2-1; no definite D call. The CDR3 covers 15 residues. In germline, CDR1 is SNHLY, CDR2 FYNNEI. V was clipped by 6 bases and J by 9 bases, with 21 bases between them. CDR3 residues: CASSPAGLSEGEQFF. The CDR3 coding sequence is TGTGCCAGCAGCCCAGCCGGCTTAAGCGAAGGTGAGCAGTTCTTC.

This chain joins TRBV7-9 and TRBJ1-2; possibly TRBD1 for D (6 bases). Trimming took off 1 base at V and 4 bases at J, with 13 bases between the two ends. From germline, CDR1 is SEHNR and CDR2 FQNEAQ (reference sequence). The length of the CDR3 is 15 residues. The CDR3 DNA follows: TGTGCCAGCAGCTTAGGACAAGGGGGATTCTATGGCTACACCTTC. Translating it yields CASSLGQGGFYGYTF. The full variable domain, in which reference TRBV7-9 and TRBJ1-2 provide the parts outside the CDR3, is DTGVSQNPRHKITKRGQNVTFRCDPISEHNRLYWYRQTLGQGPEFLTYFQNEAQLEKSRLLSDRFSAERPKGSFSTLEIQRTEQGDSAMYLCASSLGQGGFYGYTFGSGTRLTVV.

This chain connects TRBV7-8 to TRBJ1-1; D possibly corresponds to TRBD1 (5 bases). The germline V gene encodes CDR1 SGHVS and CDR2 FQNEAQ. Trimming took 5 bases from V and 0 from J, leaving 13 bases between them. CDR3 length: 15 amino acids. The CDR3 sequence is CASSPQAGMNTEAFF. In DNA form, the CDR3 reads TGTGCCAGCAGCCCCCAGGCAGGGATGAACACTGAAGCTTTCTTT.

This chain uses TRBV2 with TRBJ2-7, with 10 nucleotides matching TRBD1. The CDR3 is 15 amino acids. Germline lookup yields CDR1 SNHLY and CDR2 FYNNEI. The junction had 11 bases not matched to a gene; V was cut back by 6 bases and J by 6 bases. As DNA, the CDR3 is TGTGCCAGCAGAAGAATGAGACAGGGGGCAGTCGAGCAGTACTTC. It specifies CASRRMRQGAVEQYF.

Ten or more counts support this clonotype. J is TRBJ2-3 and V is TRBV14; the D is unclear. Between the trimmed V and J ends, which lost 1 base and 4 bases, there was a span of 3 bases. CDR1 is SGHDN, CDR2 FVKESK, per germline. The CDR3 extends over 12 amino acids. The CDR3 spells CASSQVPDTQYF. In DNA form, the CDR3 reads TGTGCCAGCAGCCAAGTTCCAGATACGCAGTATTTT.

This clonotype was counted at least ten times. The chain joins TRBV19 to TRBJ2-1; 7 bases are a match to TRBD1. Germline lookup yields CDR1 LNHDA and CDR2 SQIVND (reference sequence). The CDR3 runs to 15 residues. Trimming at V came to 3 bases and at J to 8 bases, leaving 10 bases not matched to a gene. The chain's CDR3 is CASSISPGGIDEQFF. As DNA, the CDR3 is TGTGCCAGTAGTATCTCTCCAGGGGGTATCGATGAGCAGTTCTTC.